Below are 14 T cell receptor beta chains sequenced from a single sample in a study of T cell repertoires in cytomegalovirus infection (dated by TCRdb to the late 2010s). No antigen has been assigned to these receptors. The treatment or condition label, as the study defines it: in vitro stimulation with specific CMV peptide epitopes to enrich CMV-specific T cells. Data came from an Illumina HiSeq 1500. In-frame beta chains were kept once TCRdb had trimmed the public reads at Q25 with fastp and called clones with MiXCR. Here each entry gathers all rows of one CDR3 protein and keeps the most common genes and DNA. The sample table shows 680,000 or so distinct CDR3 sequences, and around 35% are seen once. Of the sample, about 20% is held by the ten largest clones. Here the sequenced sample was cultured PBMCs, taken from culture after CMV antigen stimulation. The origin of the receptors is a human donor in good health (CMV status not recorded). Some clones in this sample may be carry-over from other donors' samples.

V gene TRBV10-3 combines with J gene TRBJ2-3; no reliable D call. Deletions cut 6 bases from V and 4 bases from J, with 8 bases between. This CDR3 is 12 amino acids long. Germline CDR1 reads ENHRY; CDR2 reads SYGVKD. The DNA for the CDR3 is TGTGCCATCAGCCCCGGTTCAGATACGCAGTATTTT. This gives the protein CAISPGSDTQYF.

This clonotype was recorded many times. The chain joins TRBV11-2 to TRBJ1-5; D uncertain. Germline CDR1 SGHAT, CDR2 FQNNGV. This CDR3 spans 17 amino acids. V dropped 5 bases and J dropped 2 bases, with 19 bases sitting between them. The CDR3 sequence is CASSLIRAFMGNQPQHF. DNA for the CDR3: TGTGCCAGCAGCCTTATTAGAGCGTTTATGGGCAATCAGCCCCAGCATTTT.

The CDR3 region is CASSQGRANEKLFF. The DNA of the CDR3 is TGTGCCAGCAGTCAGGGGAGGGCTAATGAAAAACTGTTTTTT. The chain employs TRBV12-3 or TRBV12-4 and TRBJ1-4; perhaps TRBD1 as D (6 bases). V lost 5 bases to trimming and J lost 3 bases, with 10 bases between them. This CDR3 has 14 residues.

The genes are TRBV6-2 or TRBV6-3 and TRBJ2-7, with 11 positions matching TRBD2. The V gene's germline CDR1 is MNHEY and CDR2 SVGEGT. The CDR3 is made up of 17 amino acids. Trimming cost V 5 bases and J 3 bases; bases outside gene matches: 12. CDR3 loop: CASSVFISSGRIYEQYF. The CDR3 nucleotides read TGTGCCAGCAGTGTATTCATTTCTAGCGGGAGGATCTACGAGCAGTACTTC.

This clonotype was seen ten or more times. The chain carries TRBV7-2 and TRBJ2-2, with D uncertain. V was cut by 3 bases and J by 0 bases, with 8 bases left in between. Germline V gene data show CDR1 as SGHTA and CDR2 as FQGNSA. The CDR3 is 15 residues long. The CDR3 DNA reads TGTGCCAGCAGCTTCGGTGGACCGAACACCGGGGAGCTGTTTTTT. Amino acids: CASSFGGPNTGELFF.

This clonotype has more than one count but fewer than ten. The rearrangement joins TRBV7-8 to TRBJ1-1; TRBD1 is a possible D gene (5 bases). CDR1 is SGHVS, CDR2 FQNEAQ, per germline. The CDR3 runs to 14 residues. Trimming removed 5 bases at V and 4 bases at J, with 14 bases between. The CDR3 here is CASSGSGWFTEAFF. The CDR3 DNA reads TGTGCCAGCAGCGGATCAGGGTGGTTCACTGAAGCTTTCTTT.

This clonotype occurred a few times. V usage is TRBV7-2 and J usage is TRBJ2-5, with D tentatively TRBD2 (5 bases). CDR1 and CDR2 from the germline V gene are SGHTA and FQGNSA. The CDR3 is made up of 14 amino acids. V shed 1 base and J shed 4 bases, with 10 bases lying between them. The CDR3 DNA is TGTGCCAGCAGCTTAGGGAGGCCCCCAGAGACCCAGTACTTC. Translation: CASSLGRPPETQYF. Complete variable domain (other parts from reference TRBV7-2 and TRBJ2-5): GAGVSQSPSNKVTEKGKDVELRCDPISGHTALYWYRQSLGQGLEFLIYFQGNSAPDKSGLPSDRFSAERTGGSVSTLTIQRTQQEDSAVYLCASSLGRPPETQYFGPGTRLLVL.

This clonotype was seen more than once but under ten times. The chain carries TRBV7-8 and TRBJ2-3; a weak D match, TRBD1 (6 bases). The CDR3 extends over 18 amino acids. The V gene lost 2 bases and the J gene lost 6 bases, with 24 bases spanning the gap. Germline CDR1 is SGHVS and CDR2 is FQNEAQ. Written as DNA, the CDR3 is TGTGCCAGCAGCTTAAGTCGAAGCAGACCCTCCACAGGGGATACGCAGTATTTT. As protein: CASSLSRSRPSTGDTQYF. Combining the CDR3 with reference TRBV7-8 and TRBJ2-3 gives the whole variable domain GAGVSQSPRYKVAKRGQDVALRCDPISGHVSLFWYQQALGQGPEFLTYFQNEAQLDKSGLPSDRFFAERPEGSVSTLKIQRTQQEDSAVYLCASSLSRSRPSTGDTQYFGPGTRLTVL.

This clonotype has just a few counts. The chain uses TRBV28 and TRBJ1-3; no definite D call. Trimming took 1 base from V and 10 from J, leaving 14 bases between them. This CDR3 has 14 amino acids. Germline CDR1 MDHEN, CDR2 SYDVKM. The CDR3 DNA follows: TGTGCCAGCAGTTTATTGTTCCCCATAGGGACCATATATTTT. It yields the protein CASSLLFPIGTIYF.

This clonotype was seen a few times. J is TRBJ2-3 and V is TRBV6-1; tentative D call: TRBD1 (5 bases). Germline V gene data show CDR1 as MNHNS and CDR2 as SASEGT. V lost 3 bases to trimming and J lost 6 bases, with 10 bases between them. The CDR3 sequence is 13 residues long. The CDR3 DNA reads TGTGCCAGCAGTGACCTAAAGGGGGATACGCAGTATTTT. It translates to CASSDLKGDTQYF.

A single count supports this clonotype. This CDR3 is missing its conserved last phenylalanine or tryptophan, likely due to a read error. The DNA is left out, because the CDR3 cannot be placed on it with certainty; the CDR3 is given as TCRdb lists it. This chain joins TRBV6-2 or TRBV6-3 and TRBJ1-1. Germline lookup yields CDR1 MNHEY and CDR2 SVGEGT. A total of 13 residues make up the CDR3, ends included. This chain's CDR3 is CASRKILGPLGEI.

V and J are TRBV15 and TRBJ2-1, with D unresolved. Trimming took 5 bases from V and 4 from J, leaving 15 bases between them. In germline, CDR1 is LNHNV, CDR2 YYDKDF (reference sequence). This CDR3 contains 15 residues. The CDR3: CATSPGSTPYNEQFF. CDR3 nucleotide sequence: TGTGCCACCAGCCCTGGGTCGACTCCGTACAATGAGCAGTTCTTC.

This clonotype was seen a few times. The gene calls are TRBV20-1 and TRBJ2-3; 13 positions match TRBD2. Trimming at V came to 1 base and at J to 6 bases, leaving 7 bases not matched to a gene. The CDR3 has 16 amino acids. Germline lookup yields CDR1 DFQATT and CDR2 SNEGSKA (reference sequence). CDR3 bases: TGCAGTGCTAGAGGACTAGCGGGGGGCCGCGGGGATACGCAGTATTTT. This translates into CSARGLAGGRGDTQYF.

Only a few counts were recorded for this clonotype. The CDR3 region is CASSGGLAGLYEQYF. In DNA, the CDR3 is TGTGCCAGCAGCGGGGGACTAGCGGGACTCTACGAGCAGTACTTC. This chain links TRBV7-2 with TRBJ2-7, with 13 bases aligning to TRBD2. The V gene end was trimmed by 5 bases and the J gene end by 3 bases; junction bases not matched to a gene: 4. The CDR3 sequence is 15 residues long. Germline CDR1 and CDR2: SGHTA and FQGNSA.